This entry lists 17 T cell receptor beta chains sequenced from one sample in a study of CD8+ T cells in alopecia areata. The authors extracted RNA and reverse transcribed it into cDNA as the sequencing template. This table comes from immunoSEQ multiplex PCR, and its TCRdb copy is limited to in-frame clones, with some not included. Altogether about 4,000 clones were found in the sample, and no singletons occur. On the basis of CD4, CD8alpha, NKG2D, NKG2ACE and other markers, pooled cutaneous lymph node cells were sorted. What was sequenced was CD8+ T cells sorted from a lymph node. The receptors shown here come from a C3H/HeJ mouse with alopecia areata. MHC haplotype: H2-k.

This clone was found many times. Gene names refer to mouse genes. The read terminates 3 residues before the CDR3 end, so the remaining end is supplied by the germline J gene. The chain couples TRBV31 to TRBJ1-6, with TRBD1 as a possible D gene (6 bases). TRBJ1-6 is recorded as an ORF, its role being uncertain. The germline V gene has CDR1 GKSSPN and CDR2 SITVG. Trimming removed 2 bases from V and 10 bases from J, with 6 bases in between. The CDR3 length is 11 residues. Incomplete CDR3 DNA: TGTGCCTGGAGTACAGGGTCGCCC. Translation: CAWSTGSP. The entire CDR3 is CAWSTGSPLYF.

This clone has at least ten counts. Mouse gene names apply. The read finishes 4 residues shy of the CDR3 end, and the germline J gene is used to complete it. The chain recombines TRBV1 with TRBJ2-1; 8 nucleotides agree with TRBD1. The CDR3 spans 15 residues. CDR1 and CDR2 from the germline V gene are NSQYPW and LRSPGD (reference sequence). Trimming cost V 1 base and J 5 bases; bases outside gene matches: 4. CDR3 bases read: TGCACCTGCAGTGCAGGGACAGGGAGGGATGCT. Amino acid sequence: CTCSAGTGRDA. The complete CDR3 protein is CTCSAGTGRDAEQFF.

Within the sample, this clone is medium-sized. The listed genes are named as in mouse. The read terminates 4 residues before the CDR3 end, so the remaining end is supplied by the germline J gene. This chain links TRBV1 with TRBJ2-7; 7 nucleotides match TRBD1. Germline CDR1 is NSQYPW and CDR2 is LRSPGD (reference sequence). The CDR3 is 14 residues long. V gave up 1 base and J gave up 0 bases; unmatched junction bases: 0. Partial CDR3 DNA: TGCACCTGCAGTGCAGGGGACAGCTCCTAT. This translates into CTCSAGDSSY. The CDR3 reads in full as CTCSAGDSSYEQYF.

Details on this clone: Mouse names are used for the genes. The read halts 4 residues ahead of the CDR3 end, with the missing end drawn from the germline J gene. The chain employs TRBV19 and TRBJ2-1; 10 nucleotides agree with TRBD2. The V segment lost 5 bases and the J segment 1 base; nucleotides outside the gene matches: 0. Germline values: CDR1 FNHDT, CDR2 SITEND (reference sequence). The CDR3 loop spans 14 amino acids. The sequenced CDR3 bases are TGTGCCAGCAGGACTGGGGGGAACTATGCT. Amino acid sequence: CASRTGGNYA. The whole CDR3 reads CASRTGGNYAEQFF.

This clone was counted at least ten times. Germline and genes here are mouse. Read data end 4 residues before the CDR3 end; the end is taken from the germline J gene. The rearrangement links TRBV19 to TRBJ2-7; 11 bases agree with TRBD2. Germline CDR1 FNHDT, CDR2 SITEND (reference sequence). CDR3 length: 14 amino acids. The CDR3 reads CASSPTGGADEQYF. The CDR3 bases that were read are TGTGCCAGCAGTCCCACTGGGGGGGCTGAT.

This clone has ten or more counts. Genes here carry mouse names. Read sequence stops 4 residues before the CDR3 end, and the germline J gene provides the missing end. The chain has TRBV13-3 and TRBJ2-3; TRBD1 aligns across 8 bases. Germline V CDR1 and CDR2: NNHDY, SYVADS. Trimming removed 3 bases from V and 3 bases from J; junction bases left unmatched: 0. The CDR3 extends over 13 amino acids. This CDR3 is CASSGTGAETLYF. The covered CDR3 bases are TGTGCCAGCAGTGGGACAGGGGCAGAA.

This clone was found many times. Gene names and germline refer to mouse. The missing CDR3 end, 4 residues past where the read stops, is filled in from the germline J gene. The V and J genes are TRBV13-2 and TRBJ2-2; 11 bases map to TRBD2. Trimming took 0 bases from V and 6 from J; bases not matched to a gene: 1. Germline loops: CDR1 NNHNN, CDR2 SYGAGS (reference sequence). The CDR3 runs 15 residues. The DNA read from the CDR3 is TGTGCCAGCGGTGATGCACTGGGGGGGCCCGGG. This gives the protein CASGDALGGPG. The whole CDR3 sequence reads CASGDALGGPGQLYF.

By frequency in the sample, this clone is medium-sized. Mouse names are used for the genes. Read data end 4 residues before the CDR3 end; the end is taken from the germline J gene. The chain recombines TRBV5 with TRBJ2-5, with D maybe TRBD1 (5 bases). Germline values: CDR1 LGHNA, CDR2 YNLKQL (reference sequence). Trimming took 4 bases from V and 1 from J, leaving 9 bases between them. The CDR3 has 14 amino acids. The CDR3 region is CASSPGRHQDTQYF. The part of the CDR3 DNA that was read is TGTGCCAGCAGCCCAGGGAGACACCAAGAC.

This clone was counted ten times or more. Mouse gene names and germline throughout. The part of the CDR3 DNA that was read is TGTGCCAGCAGTCGACAGTAT. Its protein is CASSRQY. The full CDR3 reads CASSRQYEQYF. The chain recombines TRBV14 with TRBJ2-7, with D possibly matching TRBD1 (5 bases). The observed sequence ends 4 residues before the CDR3 terminus, with the missing tail filled in from the germline J gene. The germline CDR1 and CDR2 sequences are SGHDT and FRDEAV. The CDR3 is 11 amino acids.

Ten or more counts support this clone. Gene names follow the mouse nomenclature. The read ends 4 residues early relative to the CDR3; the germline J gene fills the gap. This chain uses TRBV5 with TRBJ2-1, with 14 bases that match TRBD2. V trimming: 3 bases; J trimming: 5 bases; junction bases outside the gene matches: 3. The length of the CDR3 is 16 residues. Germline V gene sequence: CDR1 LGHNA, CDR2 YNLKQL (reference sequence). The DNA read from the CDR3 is TGTGCCAGCAGCCAGGGACTGGGGGGGCGCCATGCT. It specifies CASSQGLGGRHA. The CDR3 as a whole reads CASSQGLGGRHAEQFF.

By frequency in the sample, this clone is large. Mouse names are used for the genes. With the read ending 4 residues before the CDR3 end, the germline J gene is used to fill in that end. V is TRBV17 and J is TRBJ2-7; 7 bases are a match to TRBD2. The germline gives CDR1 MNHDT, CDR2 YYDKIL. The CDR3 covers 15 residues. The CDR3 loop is CASSRDTVGGYEQYF. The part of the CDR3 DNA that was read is TGTGCTAGCAGTAGAGATACAGTGGGGGGATAT. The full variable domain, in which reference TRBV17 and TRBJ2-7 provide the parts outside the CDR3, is DTTVKQNPRYKLARVGKPVNLICSQTMNHDTMYWYQKKPNQAPKLLLFYYDKILNREADTFEKFQSSRPNNSFCSLYIGSAGLEYSAMYLCASSRDTVGGYEQYFGPGTRLTVL.

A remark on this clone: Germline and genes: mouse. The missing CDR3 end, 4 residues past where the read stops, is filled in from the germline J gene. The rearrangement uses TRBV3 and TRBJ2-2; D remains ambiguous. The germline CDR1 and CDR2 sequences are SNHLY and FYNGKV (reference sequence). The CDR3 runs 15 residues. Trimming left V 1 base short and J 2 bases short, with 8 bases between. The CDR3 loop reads CASSLEPANTGQLYF. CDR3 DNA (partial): TGTGCCAGCAGCTTAGAGCCAGCTAACACCGGG.

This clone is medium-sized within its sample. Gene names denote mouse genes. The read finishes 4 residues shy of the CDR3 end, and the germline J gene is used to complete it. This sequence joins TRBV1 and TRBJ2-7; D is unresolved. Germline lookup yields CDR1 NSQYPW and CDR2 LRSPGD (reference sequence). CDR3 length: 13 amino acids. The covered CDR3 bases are TGCACCTGCAGTGCAGATCAACAGTAT. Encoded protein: CTCSADQQY. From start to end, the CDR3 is CTCSADQQYEQYF.

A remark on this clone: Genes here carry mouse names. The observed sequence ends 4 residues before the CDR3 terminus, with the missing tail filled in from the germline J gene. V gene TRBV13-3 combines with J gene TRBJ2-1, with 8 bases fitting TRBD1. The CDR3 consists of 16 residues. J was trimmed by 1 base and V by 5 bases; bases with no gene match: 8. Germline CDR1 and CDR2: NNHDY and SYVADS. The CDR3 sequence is CASSPGQGGNYAEQFF. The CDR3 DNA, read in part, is TGTGCCAGCAGCCCTGGACAGGGCGGGAACTATGCT.

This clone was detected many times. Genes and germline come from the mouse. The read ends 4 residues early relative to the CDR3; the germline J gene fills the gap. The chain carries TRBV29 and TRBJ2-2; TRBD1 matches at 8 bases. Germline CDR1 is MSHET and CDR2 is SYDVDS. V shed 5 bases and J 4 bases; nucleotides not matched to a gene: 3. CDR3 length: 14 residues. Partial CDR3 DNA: TGTGCTAGCAGTCAGGGGGCGGGCACCGGG. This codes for CASSQGAGTG. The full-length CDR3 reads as CASSQGAGTGQLYF.

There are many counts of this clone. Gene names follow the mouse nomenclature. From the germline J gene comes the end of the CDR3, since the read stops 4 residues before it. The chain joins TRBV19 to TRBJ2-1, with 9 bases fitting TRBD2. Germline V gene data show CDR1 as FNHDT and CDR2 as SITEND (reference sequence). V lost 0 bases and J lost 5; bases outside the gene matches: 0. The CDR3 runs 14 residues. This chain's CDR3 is CASSIAGGDAEQFF. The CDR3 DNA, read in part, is TGTGCCAGCAGTATAGCTGGGGGGGATGCT. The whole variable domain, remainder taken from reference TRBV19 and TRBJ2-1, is GGIITQTPKFLIGQEGQKLTLKCQQNFNHDTMYWYRQDSGKGLRLIYYSITENDLQKGDLSEGYDASREKKSSFSLTVTSAQKNEMAVFLCASSIAGGDAEQFFGPGTRLTVL.

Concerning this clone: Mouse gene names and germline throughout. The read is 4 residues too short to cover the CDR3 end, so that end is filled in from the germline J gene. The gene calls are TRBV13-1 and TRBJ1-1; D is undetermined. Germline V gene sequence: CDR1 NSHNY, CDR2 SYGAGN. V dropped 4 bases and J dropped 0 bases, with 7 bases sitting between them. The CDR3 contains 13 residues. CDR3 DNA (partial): TGTGCCAGCAGTCTGGAAACAAACACA. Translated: CASSLETNT. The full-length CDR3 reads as CASSLETNTEVFF.